Below, one T cell receptor (beta chain) is given with its context. The assay was immunoSEQ multiplex PCR, and TCRdb's table has in-frame clones only and misses some. This repertoire shows tens of thousands of clones, about 84% found once; its top ten account for 22%. This entry is derived from a study of T cell responses to AZD1222 COVID-19 vaccine. There are 13 residues in the CDR3. Deletions cut 4 bases from V and 3 bases from J, with 11 bases between. CDR1 and CDR2 from the germline V gene are SGHRS and YFSETQ. This chain connects TRBV5-1 to TRBJ2-7, with D possibly matching TRBD1 (6 bases). This specimen was peripheral blood, taken on day 0 of AZD1222 vaccination. This receptor was taken from an adult in good health. CDR3 bases: TGCGCCAGCAGCCCCGGACAGAACTACGAGCAGTACTTC. Residues: CASSPGQNYEQYF. The full variable domain, with the rest looked up from reference TRBV5-1 and TRBJ2-7, is KAGVTQTPRYLIKTRGQQVTLSCSPISGHRSVSWYQQTPGQGLQFLFEYFSETQRNKGNFPGRFSGRQFSNSRSEMNVSTLELGDSALYLCASSPGQNYEQYFGPGTRLTVT.